The clone carrying this TCR beta chain has at least ten counts. Its antigen is currently unknown. The data were taken from a study of CD8 T cells in ankylosing spondylitis. Study-wide results and limits: Within matched ankylosing spondylitis synovial fluid, disease-linked clones were reportedly significantly enriched. A TCR beta motif made of fewer than ten highly homologous variants seemed typical of ankylosing spondylitis blood. Some motif variants had been reported before (in reactive arthritis synovial fluid and blood). A CD8+ phenotype characterized the disease-linked clones, which were relatively rare in peripheral blood.

This CDR3 spans 14 amino acids. The V gene's germline CDR1 is SQVTM and CDR2 ANQGSEA. Trimming removed 3 bases at V and 5 bases at J, with 17 bases between. By quantitative 5'-RACE with molecular barcodes, the TCR beta libraries were made. TCRdb called the 5' RACE reads again in MiXCR, with one record for every CDR3 protein. This table holds fewer than 550,000 distinct CDR3 sequences, about 5.2% found once. The TCR sequence derives from a male donor with ankylosing spondylitis. The chain joins TRBV29-1 to TRBJ2-7, with D perhaps being TRBD1 or TRBD2 (6 bases each). The sample consisted of blood, either unsorted or a sorted T cell fraction (not recorded which). In DNA form, the CDR3 reads TGCAGCGTTGAGTTATCGGGGGCTAGGGACGAGCAGTACTTC. Translating gives CSVELSGARDEQYF.